This T cell receptor (beta chain) was captured in a study of T cell changes during pregnancy in multiple sclerosis. Repertoires were generated with immunoSEQ multiplex PCR, while TCRdb's copy carries only in-frame clones and drops some. The sample yields 55,000 to 70,000 clones, about 91% seen once. This CDR3 comprises 15 residues. Germline CDR1 reads SGHTA; CDR2 reads FQGNSA. The V end lost 6 bases, the J end lost 3 bases, and 14 bases lay between the germline ends. The chain joins TRBV7-2 to TRBJ1-4, with D uncertain. This sequence was found in a female donor in good health, enrolled as a control in a pregnancy study. The material sequenced was peripheral blood, taken in the second trimester of pregnancy. CDR3 amino acids: CASSPELQSNEKLFF. CDR3 coding DNA: TGTGCCAGCAGTCCCGAGTTACAGTCTAATGAAAAACTGTTTTTT.